This TCR beta chain was recovered during a study of early stage breast cancer tumors. Study overall: Invasive lobular carcinomas made up about 30% of the 12 ER+/PR+/HER2- tumors. Around 10-fold was the mean read coverage per sample. Study-wide results and caveats: Tumor and normal breast were distinguished via blood comparison in most of the 16 patients. Tumors had roughly 2.4-fold higher T cell density and higher clonality than adjacent normal breast tissue.

Germline CDR1 reads MNHEY; CDR2 reads SVGAGI. The V gene end was trimmed by 2 bases and the J gene end by 2 bases; junction bases not matched to a gene: 4. CDR3 length: 15 amino acids. Libraries were prepared by immunoSEQ multiplex PCR; TCRdb keeps only in-frame clonotypes and omits some of them. The table shows 50,000 or so clones, with 65% to 90% occurring only once. Details on this clone: What it binds is unknown.

Sequencing input: blood. This receptor was identified in a person aged 50-59 years with breast cancer. The rearrangement joins TRBV6-5 to TRBJ2-7, with TRBD2 identical over 9 bases. The CDR3 DNA is TGTGCCAGCAGTTACGGGGTAGCGGGGGCCTACGAGCAGTACTTC. It yields the protein CASSYGVAGAYEQYF.